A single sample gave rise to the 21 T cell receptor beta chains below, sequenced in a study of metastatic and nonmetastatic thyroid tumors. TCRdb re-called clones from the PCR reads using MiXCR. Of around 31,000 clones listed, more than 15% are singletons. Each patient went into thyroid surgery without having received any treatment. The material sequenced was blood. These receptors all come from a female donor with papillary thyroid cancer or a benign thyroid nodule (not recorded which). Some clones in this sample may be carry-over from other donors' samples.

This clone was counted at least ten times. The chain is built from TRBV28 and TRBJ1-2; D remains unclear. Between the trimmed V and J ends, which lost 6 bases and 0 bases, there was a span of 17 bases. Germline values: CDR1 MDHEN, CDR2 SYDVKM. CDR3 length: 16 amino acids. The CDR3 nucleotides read TGTGCCAGCAGGTCTGGGGATATAAGAGCTAACTATGGCTACACCTTC. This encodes CASRSGDIRANYGYTF.

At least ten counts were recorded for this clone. Here the CDR3 DNA reads TGTGCCAGCAGCTTAGAAAGCGAGCAGTTCTTC. Translated, it gives CASSLESEQFF. The chain employs TRBV7-9 and TRBJ2-1; D uncertain. Germline V CDR1 and CDR2: SEHNR, FQNEAQ (reference sequence). The length of the CDR3 is 11 residues. Trimming took 1 base from V and 10 from J, leaving 5 bases between them.

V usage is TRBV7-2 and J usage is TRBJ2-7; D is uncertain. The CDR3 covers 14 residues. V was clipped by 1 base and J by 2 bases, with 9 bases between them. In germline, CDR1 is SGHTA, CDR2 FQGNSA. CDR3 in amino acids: CASSLGQTAYEQYF. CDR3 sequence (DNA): TGTGCCAGCAGCTTAGGTCAGACTGCCTACGAGCAGTACTTC.

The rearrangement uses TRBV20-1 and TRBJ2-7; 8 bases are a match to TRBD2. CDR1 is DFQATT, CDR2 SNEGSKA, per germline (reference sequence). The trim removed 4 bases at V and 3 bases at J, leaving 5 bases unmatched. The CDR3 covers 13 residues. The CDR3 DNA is TGCAGTGCTACTGGCGGGAGGTTCTACGAGCAGTACTTC. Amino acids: CSATGGRFYEQYF.

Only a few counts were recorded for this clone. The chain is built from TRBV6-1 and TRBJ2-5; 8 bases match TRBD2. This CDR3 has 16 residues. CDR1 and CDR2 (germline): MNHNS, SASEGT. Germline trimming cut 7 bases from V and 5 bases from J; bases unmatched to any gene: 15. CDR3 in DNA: TGTGCCAGCAAGTCATGGCGGGGGGCCGTGTGGGAGACCCAGTACTTC. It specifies CASKSWRGAVWETQYF.

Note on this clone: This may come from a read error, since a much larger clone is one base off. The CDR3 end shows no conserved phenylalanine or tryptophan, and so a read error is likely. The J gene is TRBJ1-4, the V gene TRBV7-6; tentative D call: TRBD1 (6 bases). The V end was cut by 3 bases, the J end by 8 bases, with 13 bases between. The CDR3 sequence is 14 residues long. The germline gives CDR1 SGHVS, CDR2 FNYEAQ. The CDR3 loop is CASSFRGRREKLFS. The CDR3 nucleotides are TGTGCCAGCAGCTTCCGGGGGCGCAGAGAAAAACTGTTTTCT.

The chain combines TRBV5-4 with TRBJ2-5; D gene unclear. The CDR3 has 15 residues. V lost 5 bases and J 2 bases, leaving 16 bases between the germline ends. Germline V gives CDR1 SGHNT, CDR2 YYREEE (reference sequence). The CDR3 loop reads CASSINNGRQETQYF. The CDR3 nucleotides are TGTGCCAGCAGTATCAATAACGGACGGCAAGAGACCCAGTACTTC.

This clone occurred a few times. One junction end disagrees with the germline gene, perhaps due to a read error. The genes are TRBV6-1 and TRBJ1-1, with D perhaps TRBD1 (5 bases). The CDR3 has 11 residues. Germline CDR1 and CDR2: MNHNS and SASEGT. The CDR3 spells CASINRGEAFF. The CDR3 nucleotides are TGCGCCAGCATCAATAGGGGTGAAGCTTTCTTT.

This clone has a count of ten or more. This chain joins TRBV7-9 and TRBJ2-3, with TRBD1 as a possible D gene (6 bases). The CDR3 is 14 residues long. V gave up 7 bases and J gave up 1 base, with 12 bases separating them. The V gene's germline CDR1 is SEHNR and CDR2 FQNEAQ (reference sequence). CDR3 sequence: CASNTGTRTDTQYF. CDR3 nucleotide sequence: TGTGCCAGCAACACAGGGACCCGCACAGATACGCAGTATTTT.

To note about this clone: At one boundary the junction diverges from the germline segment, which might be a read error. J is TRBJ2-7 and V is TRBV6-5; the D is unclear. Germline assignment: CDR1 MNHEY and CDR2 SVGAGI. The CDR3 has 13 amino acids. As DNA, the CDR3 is TGTTCCAGCAGTTCCGGTTTCTCCTACGAGCAGTACTTC. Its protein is CSSSSGFSYEQYF.

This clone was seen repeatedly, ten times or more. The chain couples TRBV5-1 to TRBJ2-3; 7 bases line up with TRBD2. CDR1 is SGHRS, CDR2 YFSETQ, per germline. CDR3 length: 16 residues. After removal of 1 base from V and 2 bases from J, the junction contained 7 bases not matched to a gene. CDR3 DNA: TGCGCCAGCAGCTTGAGCGCGGGAGTGATCACAGATACGCAGTATTTT. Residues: CASSLSAGVITDTQYF.

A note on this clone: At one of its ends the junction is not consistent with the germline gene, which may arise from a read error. CDR3 coding DNA: TGTTCCAGCATTTTACAGGGAAATCAGCCCCAGCATTTT. It translates to CSSILQGNQPQHF. This chain uses TRBV12-3 or TRBV12-4 with TRBJ1-5; TRBD1 might be the D (6 bases). The CDR3 is 13 amino acids.

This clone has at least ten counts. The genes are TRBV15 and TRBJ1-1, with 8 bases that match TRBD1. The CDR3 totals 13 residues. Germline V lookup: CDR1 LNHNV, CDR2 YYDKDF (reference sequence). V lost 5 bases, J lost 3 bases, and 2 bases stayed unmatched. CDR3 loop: CATSGQGYTEAFF. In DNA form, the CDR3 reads TGTGCCACCAGCGGACAGGGTTACACTGAAGCTTTCTTT.

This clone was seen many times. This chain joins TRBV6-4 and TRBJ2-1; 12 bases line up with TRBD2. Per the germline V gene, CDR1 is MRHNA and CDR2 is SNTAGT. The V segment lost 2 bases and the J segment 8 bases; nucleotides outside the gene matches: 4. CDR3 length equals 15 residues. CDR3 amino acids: CASSDGASGGDEQFF. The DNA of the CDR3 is TGTGCCAGCAGTGACGGGGCTAGCGGGGGGGATGAGCAGTTCTTC.

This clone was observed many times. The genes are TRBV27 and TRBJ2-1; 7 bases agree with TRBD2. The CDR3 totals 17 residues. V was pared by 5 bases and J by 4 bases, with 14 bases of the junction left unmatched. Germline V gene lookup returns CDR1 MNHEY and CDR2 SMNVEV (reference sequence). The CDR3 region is CASSLGISGPIYNEQFF. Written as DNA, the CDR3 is TGTGCCAGCAGTCTTGGGATTAGCGGGCCGATTTACAATGAGCAGTTCTTC.

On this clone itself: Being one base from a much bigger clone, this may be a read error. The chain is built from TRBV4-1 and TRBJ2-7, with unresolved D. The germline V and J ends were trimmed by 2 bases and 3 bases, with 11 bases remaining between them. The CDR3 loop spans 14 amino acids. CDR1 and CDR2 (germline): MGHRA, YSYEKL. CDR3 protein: CASSQCYSIYEQYF. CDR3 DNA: TGCGCCAGCAGCCAATGTTATAGCATCTACGAGCAGTACTTC.

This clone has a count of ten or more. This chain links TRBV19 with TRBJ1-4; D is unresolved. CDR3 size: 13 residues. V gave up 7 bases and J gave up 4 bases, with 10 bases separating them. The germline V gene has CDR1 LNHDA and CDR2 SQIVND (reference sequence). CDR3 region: CASTTVNNEKLFF. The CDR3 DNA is TGTGCCAGTACGACCGTGAATAATGAAAAACTGTTTTTT.

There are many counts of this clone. The CDR3 loop is CASSPAGQVNYGYTF. The CDR3 nucleotides read TGTGCCAGCTCACCTGCGGGACAGGTCAACTATGGCTACACCTTC. The chain employs TRBV18 and TRBJ1-2; 8 nucleotides agree with TRBD1. This CDR3 is built from 15 residues. With 3 bases clipped from V and 2 bases from J, the junction kept 5 bases outside the gene matches. Germline V CDR1 and CDR2: KGHSH, LQKENI.

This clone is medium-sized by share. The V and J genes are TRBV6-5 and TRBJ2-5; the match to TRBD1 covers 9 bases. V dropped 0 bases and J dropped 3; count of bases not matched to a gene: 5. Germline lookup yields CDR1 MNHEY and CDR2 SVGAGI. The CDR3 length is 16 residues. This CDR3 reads CASSYSKGQGEETQYF. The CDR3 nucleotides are TGTGCCAGCAGTTACTCGAAGGGACAGGGTGAAGAGACCCAGTACTTC.

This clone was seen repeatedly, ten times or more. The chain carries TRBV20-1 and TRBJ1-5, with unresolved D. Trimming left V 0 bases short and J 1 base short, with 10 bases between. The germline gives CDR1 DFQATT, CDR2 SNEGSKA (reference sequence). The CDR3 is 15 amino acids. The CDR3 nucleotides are TGCAGTGCTAGAGATCTCGAATTAAGCAATCAGCCCCAGCATTTT. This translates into CSARDLELSNQPQHF.

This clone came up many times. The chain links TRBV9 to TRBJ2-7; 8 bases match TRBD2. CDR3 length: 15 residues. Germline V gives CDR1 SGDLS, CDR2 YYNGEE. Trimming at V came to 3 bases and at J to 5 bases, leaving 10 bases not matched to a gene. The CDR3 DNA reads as TGTGCCAGCAGCGCCGGTGAAGCGGGAGCACACGAGCAGTACTTC. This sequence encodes CASSAGEAGAHEQYF.